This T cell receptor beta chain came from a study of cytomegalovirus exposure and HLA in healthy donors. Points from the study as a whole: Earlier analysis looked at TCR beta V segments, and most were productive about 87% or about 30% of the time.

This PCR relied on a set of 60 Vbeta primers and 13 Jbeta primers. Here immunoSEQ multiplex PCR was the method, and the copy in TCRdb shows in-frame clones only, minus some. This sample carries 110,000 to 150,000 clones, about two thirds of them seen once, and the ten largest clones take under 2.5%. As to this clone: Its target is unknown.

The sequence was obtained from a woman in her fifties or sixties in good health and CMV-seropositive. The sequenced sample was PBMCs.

As DNA, the CDR3 is TGTGCCAGTAGTGCGGACAGAATAAATCAGCCCCAGCATTTT. Protein product: CASSADRINQPQHF. The chain recombines TRBV19 with TRBJ1-5; D possibly corresponds to TRBD1 (6 bases). This CDR3 comprises 14 residues. Germline CDR1 is LNHDA and CDR2 is SQIVND (reference sequence). V lost 5 bases, J lost 4 bases, and 12 bases lay in between. The full variable domain, completed using reference TRBV19 and TRBJ1-5, is DGGITQSPKYLFRKEGQNVTLSCEQNLNHDAMYWYRQDPGQGLRLIYYSQIVNDFQKGDIAEGYSVSREKKESFPLTVTSAQKNPTAFYLCASSADRINQPQHFGDGTRLSIL.